This TCR beta chain was captured in a study of STAT5B mutations in CD4+ large granular lymphocyte leukemia. Study-wide results and limits: Main leukemic clonotypes were patient-specific, but roughly 25% appeared at low frequency elsewhere.

Note on this clone: Its antigen is not known.

Clones were sequenced by immunoSEQ multiplex PCR, and TCRdb holds only the in-frame ones, with some missing. Of approximately 32,000 clones in the sample, roughly 65% were seen once. The sequencing input was CD4+ T cells from blood buffy coats. The TCR was taken from a human donor in good health.

For the CDR3, the DNA is TGTGCCAGCAGCCGAGCAACTAATGAAAAACTGTTTTTT. Encoded protein: CASSRATNEKLFF. The chain is built from TRBV6-5 and TRBJ1-4; D unclear. This CDR3 has 13 amino acids. The germline V gene encodes CDR1 MNHEY and CDR2 SVGAGI. The V and J ends lost 6 bases and 0 bases respectively, with 5 bases between them.